The rows below give T cell receptor beta chains drawn from one sample of a study of blood T cell repertoires in COVID-19. Assay: immunoSEQ multiplex PCR; the TCRdb copy retains only in-frame clones and omits some. There are fewer than 25,000 clones in the sample; 85% to 90% occur only once, and roughly 28% lies in the top ten. What was sequenced was peripheral blood. The origin of the receptors is an older man with COVID-19, enrolled during active disease. Each CDR3 is given with its conserved first and last residue. D genes are given only for firm matches. Size is stated for part of the rows, as once, few or many counts, or as a class when the clone is expanded.

cdr3_aa cdr3_nt v_call d_call clone_size j_call cdr3_length
CASSIQRGLGAKNIQYF TGTGCCAGTAGTATTCAGAGGGGGCTGGGAGCCAAAAACATTCAGTACTTC TRBV19 TRBD1 NA TRBJ2-4 17
CASSYSSVYNEQFF TGTGCCAGCAGTTACTCTAGCGTATACAATGAGCAGTTCTTC TRBV6-5 NA NA TRBJ2-1 14
CASSLDSGSRTDTQYF TGTGCCAGCAGCTTAGATAGCGGGAGTAGGACAGATACGCAGTATTTT TRBV7-9 TRBD2 NA TRBJ2-3 16
CSALRDSNYGYTF TGCAGCGCGCTCCGGGACAGCAACTATGGCTACACCTTC TRBV29-1 TRBD1 NA TRBJ1-2 13
CASSNSLDRGDEQYF TGTGCCAGCAGTAACAGCCTGGACAGGGGGGACGAGCAGTACTTC TRBV6-2/TRBV6-3 TRBD1 once TRBJ2-7 15
CASSTNWGNEKLFF TGTGCCAGCTCGACTAATTGGGGTAATGAAAAACTGTTTTTT TRBV18 NA NA TRBJ1-4 14
CASSPVGDSSYEQYF TGCGCCAGCAGCCCCGTTGGGGACAGTTCCTACGAGCAGTACTTC TRBV5-1 TRBD1 once TRBJ2-7 15
CASSLTPNTGELFF TGTGCCAGCAGCTTGACACCTAACACCGGGGAGCTGTTTTTT TRBV11-3 NA NA TRBJ2-2 14
CASRDIAGEDEQYF TGTGCCAGCAGGGATATAGCGGGGGAAGACGAGCAGTACTTC TRBV6-5 TRBD2 NA TRBJ2-7 14
CASSQDPDRATDTQYF TGTGCCAGCAGCCAAGATCCTGACAGGGCGACAGATACGCAGTATTTT TRBV3-1/TRBV3-2 TRBD1 NA TRBJ2-3 16
CASSSAISTGELFF TGTGCCAGTAGTAGCGCGATCTCAACCGGGGAGCTGTTTTTT TRBV19 NA NA TRBJ2-2 14
CASSPWGHLNTEAFF TGTGCCAGCAGCCCATGGGGGCATTTGAACACTGAAGCTTTCTTT TRBV21-1 NA NA TRBJ1-1 15
CASSQVAGPSSYEQYF TGCGCCAGCAGCCAAGTTGCAGGCCCGAGCTCCTACGAGCAGTACTTC TRBV4-1 NA NA TRBJ2-7 16
CASSPGSTGNDEQYF TGTGCCAGCAGCCCCGGGTCGACAGGGAACGACGAGCAGTACTTC TRBV6-6 TRBD1 NA TRBJ2-7 15